This T cell receptor (beta chain) originates from a study of graft-versus-host responses after intestinal transplantation. CDR1 MNHEY and CDR2 SMNVEV come from the germline V gene (reference sequence). The CDR3 totals 15 residues. V lost 4 bases and J lost 4; bases outside the gene matches: 8. Regarding this clone: Its target is not known.

Method: immunoSEQ multiplex PCR; TCRdb's copy keeps in-frame clones and lacks some. This sample has about 85,000 clones, with approximately 89% found just once. Material: unstimulated CD8+ T cells sorted from spleen or lymph node cells, obtained before transplant. This TCR came from a human donor who was the organ donor for an intestinal transplant. This chain links TRBV27 with TRBJ2-7, with TRBD2 matching over 9 bases. For the CDR3, the DNA is TGTGCCAGCAGTTCAGACGGGACTAGCATATACGAGCAGTACTTC. Protein sequence: CASSSDGTSIYEQYF.